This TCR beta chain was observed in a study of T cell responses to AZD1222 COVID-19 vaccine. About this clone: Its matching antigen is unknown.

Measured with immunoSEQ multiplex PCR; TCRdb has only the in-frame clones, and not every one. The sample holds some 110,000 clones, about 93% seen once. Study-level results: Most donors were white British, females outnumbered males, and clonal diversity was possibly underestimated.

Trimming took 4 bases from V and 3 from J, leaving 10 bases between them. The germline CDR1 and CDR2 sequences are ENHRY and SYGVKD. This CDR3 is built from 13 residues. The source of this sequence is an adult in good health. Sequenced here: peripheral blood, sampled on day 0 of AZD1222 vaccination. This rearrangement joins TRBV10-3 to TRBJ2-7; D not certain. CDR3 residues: CAISGSGDYEQYF. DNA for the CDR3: TGTGCCATCAGTGGATCGGGTGACTACGAGCAGTACTTC.